The entry that follows covers one T cell receptor beta chain sequence. The antigen is unknown. These data come from a study of OX40 agonist ivuxolimab in advanced cancers. Study at large: It was ivuxolimab, an agonistic anti-OX40 (CD134) antibody, that patients were treated with. Findings and limits, study-wide: No antigen was identified for the clonally expanded peripheral T cells. Dosing at 0.1 to 3.0 mg/kg was accompanied by clonal expansion of CD4+ and CD8+ blood T cells by week 6.

This CDR3 region has 12 residues. Here immunoSEQ multiplex PCR was the method, and the copy in TCRdb shows in-frame clones only, minus some. The sample lists 30,000 to 45,000 clones; about 87% were seen once. This specimen consisted of CD4+ or CD8+ T cells sorted from blood, obtained in a trial of the OX40 agonist ivuxolimab. The TCR comes from an adult with an advanced solid tumor such as melanoma, head and neck, liver or kidney cancer. V usage is TRBV1 and J usage is TRBJ1-1; TRBD1, as called in the table, went unchecked against the DNA. TRBV1 is shown as a pseudogene. The CDR3 reads CTWDTLNTEAFF. DNA for the CDR3: TGCACCTGGGACACCTTGAACACTGAAGCTTTCTTT.